This entry is about one TCR beta chain. Its antigen is unknown. The CDR3 extends over 15 amino acids. The V segment lost 8 bases and the J segment 0 bases; nucleotides outside the gene matches: 9. Germline V gives CDR1 MNHEY, CDR2 SVGAGI. This specimen belongs to a study of T cell responses to AZD1222 COVID-19 vaccine. Clones were read by immunoSEQ multiplex PCR, and TCRdb kept only the in-frame ones, dropping some. The sample lists approximately 130,000 clones; about 90% were seen once. The study, taken as a whole, reports: With two AZD1222 doses given, Spike-specific TCR breadth and depth both rose.

The chain employs TRBV6-5 and TRBJ2-7, with 8 bases that match TRBD2. This material consisted of peripheral blood, taken on day 0 of AZD1222 vaccination. This TCR came from an adult in good health. DNA of the CDR3: TGTGCCAGCGTTGAGTATAGCGGGACCTCCTACGAGCAGTACTTC. Residues: CASVEYSGTSYEQYF.